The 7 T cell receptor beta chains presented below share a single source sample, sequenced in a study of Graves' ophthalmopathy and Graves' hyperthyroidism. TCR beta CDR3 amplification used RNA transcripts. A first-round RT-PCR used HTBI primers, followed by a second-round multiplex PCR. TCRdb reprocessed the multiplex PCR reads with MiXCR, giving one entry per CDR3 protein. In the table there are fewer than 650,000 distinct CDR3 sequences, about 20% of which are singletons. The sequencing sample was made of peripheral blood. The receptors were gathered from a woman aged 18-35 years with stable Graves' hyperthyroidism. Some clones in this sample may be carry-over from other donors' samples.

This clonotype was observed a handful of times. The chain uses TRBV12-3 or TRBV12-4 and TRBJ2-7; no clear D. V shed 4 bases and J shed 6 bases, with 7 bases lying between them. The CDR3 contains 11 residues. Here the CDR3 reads CASSSRAEQYF. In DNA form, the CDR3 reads TGTGCCAGCAGTTCTAGGGCCGAGCAGTACTTC.

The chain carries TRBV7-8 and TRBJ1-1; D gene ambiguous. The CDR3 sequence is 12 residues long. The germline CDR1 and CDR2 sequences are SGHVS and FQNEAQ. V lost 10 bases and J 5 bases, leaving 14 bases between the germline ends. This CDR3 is CATKLGGTEAFF. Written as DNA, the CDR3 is TGTGCCACCAAACTAGGAGGGACTGAAGCTTTCTTT.

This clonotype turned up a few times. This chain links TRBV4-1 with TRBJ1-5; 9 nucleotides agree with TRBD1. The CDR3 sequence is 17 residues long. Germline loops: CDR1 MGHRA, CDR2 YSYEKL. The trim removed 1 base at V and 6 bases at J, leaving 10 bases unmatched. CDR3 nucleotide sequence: TGCGCCAGCAGCCAAGGGAAAACGGACAGGGGAGTTCAGCCCCAGCATTTT. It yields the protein CASSQGKTDRGVQPQHF.

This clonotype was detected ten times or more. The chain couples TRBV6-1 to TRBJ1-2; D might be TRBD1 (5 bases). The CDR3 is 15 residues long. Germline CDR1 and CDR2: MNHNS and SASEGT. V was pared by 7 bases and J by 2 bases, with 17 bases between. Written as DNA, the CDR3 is TGTGCCAGCATCCCCCTTGGTGACAGCAACTATGGCTACACCTTC. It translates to CASIPLGDSNYGYTF.

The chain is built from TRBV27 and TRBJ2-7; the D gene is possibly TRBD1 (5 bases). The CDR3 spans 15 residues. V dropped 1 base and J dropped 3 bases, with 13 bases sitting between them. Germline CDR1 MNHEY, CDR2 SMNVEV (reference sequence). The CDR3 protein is CASSLLFQGGYEQYF. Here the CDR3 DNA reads TGTGCCAGCAGTTTATTATTTCAGGGCGGCTACGAGCAGTACTTC.

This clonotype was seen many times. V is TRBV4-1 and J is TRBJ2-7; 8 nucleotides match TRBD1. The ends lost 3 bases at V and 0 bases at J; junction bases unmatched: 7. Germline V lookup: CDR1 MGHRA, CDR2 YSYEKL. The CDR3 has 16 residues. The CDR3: CASSQAEGQVSYEQYF. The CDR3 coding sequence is TGCGCCAGCAGCCAGGCTGAGGGACAGGTCTCCTACGAGCAGTACTTC.

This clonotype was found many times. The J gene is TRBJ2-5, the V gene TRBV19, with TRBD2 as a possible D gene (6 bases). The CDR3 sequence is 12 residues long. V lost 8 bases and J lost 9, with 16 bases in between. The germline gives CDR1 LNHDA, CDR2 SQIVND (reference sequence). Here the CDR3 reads CASGPGRESQYF. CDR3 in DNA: TGTGCCAGTGGTCCGGGTCGGGAGTCCCAGTACTTC.